The TCR beta chain described here comes from a study of blood T cell repertoires in COVID-19. At the level of the study: COVID-19 samples, acute and convalescent, were from the United States, Italy and Spain. Sources were T cells, B-cell-depleted T cells, or PBMCs; the material itself was cDNA or gDNA.

Original methodology: By means of reference gene primer amplification, nucleated cell counts were estimated. Method: immunoSEQ multiplex PCR; TCRdb's copy keeps in-frame clones and lacks some. D and trimming were read from the DNA, whereas the V and J calls and clone size are those reported in that table. Counted here are about 220,000 clones, 80% occurring once; the ten biggest clones make up about 13%. Germline V gives CDR1 LGHDT, CDR2 YNNKEL (reference sequence). The CDR3 totals 14 residues. Trimming left V 4 bases short and J 1 base short, with 11 bases between. The gene calls are TRBV3-1 (or the pseudogene TRBV3-2) and TRBJ2-7; tentatively, D is TRBD2 (6 bases). The sample consisted of peripheral blood. The receptor was derived from a human donor in a cohort sampled during active COVID-19. In nucleotides, the CDR3 is TGTGCCAGCAGCCTCCGCGGGGTTTCCTACGAGCAGTACTTC. Its protein product is CASSLRGVSYEQYF.